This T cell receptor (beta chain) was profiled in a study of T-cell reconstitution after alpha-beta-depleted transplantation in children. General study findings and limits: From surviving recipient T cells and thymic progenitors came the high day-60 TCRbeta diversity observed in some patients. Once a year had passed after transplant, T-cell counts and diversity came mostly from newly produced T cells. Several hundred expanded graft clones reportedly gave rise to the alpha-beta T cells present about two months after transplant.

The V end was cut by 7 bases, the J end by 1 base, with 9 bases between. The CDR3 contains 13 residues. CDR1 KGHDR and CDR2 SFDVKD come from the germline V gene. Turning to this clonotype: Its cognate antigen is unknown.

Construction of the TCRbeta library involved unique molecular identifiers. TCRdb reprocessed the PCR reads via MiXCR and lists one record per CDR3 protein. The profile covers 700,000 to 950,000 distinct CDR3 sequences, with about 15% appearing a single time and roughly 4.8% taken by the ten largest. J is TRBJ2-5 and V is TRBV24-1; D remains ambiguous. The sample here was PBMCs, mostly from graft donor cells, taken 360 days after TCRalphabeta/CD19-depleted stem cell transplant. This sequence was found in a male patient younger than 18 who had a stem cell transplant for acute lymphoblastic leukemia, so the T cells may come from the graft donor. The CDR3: CATSLGAQETQYF. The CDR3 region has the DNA TGTGCCACCAGCTTAGGCGCCCAAGAGACCCAGTACTTC.